Below, 15 T cell receptor beta chains from the same sample are listed, as sequenced in a study of regulatory T cells in long-lasting Graves disease (dated by TCRdb to the early 2020s). Libraries were prepared through multiplex PCR. Sequenced using an Illumina HiSeq 4000. CDR3 regions were amplified by Arm-PCR with iRepertoire HTBI primers to construct TCR beta libraries. TCRdb trimmed public reads at Q25 via fastp, called clones via MiXCR and kept in-frame beta chains. CDR3 protein duplicates are merged, each entry listing the most common genes and DNA. The sample table contains about 660,000 distinct CDR3 sequences; only one count was recorded for around 30% of them. Jointly, the top ten make up roughly 40% of the sample. Sample time point, as interpreted from the label and publication: persistent/refractory GD, antithyroid drugs over 5 years with positive TRAb. RNA was extracted from PBMCs in TRIzol for both TCR sequencing and RNA sequencing.

The source material was peripheral blood mononuclear cells (PBMCs), sampled when the disease was refractory, from a patient treated with antithyroid drugs. These receptors were obtained from a female donor with Graves disease.

In this sample, this clonotype turned up a few times. This chain joins TRBV11-2 and TRBJ1-1; 8 bases match TRBD1. V shed 5 bases and J 3 bases; nucleotides not matched to a gene: 5. This CDR3 is built from 14 residues. From germline, CDR1 is SGHAT and CDR2 FQNNGV. The DNA for the CDR3 is TGTGCCAGCAGCCCCGCGACAGGGGACACTGAAGCTTTCTTT. This sequence encodes CASSPATGDTEAFF. Using reference TRBV11-2 and TRBJ1-1 for the parts outside the CDR3, the full variable domain is EAGVAQSPRYKIIEKRQSVAFWCNPISGHATLYWYQQILGQGPKLLIQFQNNGVVDDSQLPKDRFSAERLKGVDSTLKIQPAKLEDSAVYLCASSPATGDTEAFFGQGTRLTVV.

V and J are TRBV11-2 and TRBJ2-7, with D unclear. This CDR3 contains 15 residues. Germline V lookup: CDR1 SGHAT, CDR2 FQNNGV. V lost 1 base to trimming and J lost 4 bases, with 14 bases between them. CDR3 loop: CASSLGPGLVYEQYF. The CDR3 DNA sequence: TGTGCCAGCAGCTTAGGTCCGGGCTTAGTTTACGAGCAGTACTTC. Drawing the rest from reference TRBV11-2 and TRBJ2-7, the complete variable domain is EAGVAQSPRYKIIEKRQSVAFWCNPISGHATLYWYQQILGQGPKLLIQFQNNGVVDDSQLPKDRFSAERLKGVDSTLKIQPAKLEDSAVYLCASSLGPGLVYEQYFGPGTRLTVT.

This clonotype was observed a few times. The rearrangement uses TRBV6-5 and TRBJ2-2; D remains unclear. Between the trimmed V and J ends, which lost 4 bases and 3 bases, there was a span of 12 bases. Germline V lookup: CDR1 MNHEY, CDR2 SVGAGI. The CDR3 has 15 amino acids. CDR3 sequence (DNA): TGTGCCAGCAGTTTCCTCCCGCCCGACACCGGGGAGCTGTTTTTT. It translates to CASSFLPPDTGELFF.

This clonotype was seen more than once but under ten times. The genes are TRBV5-1 and TRBJ1-1, with 7 bases aligning to TRBD1. Germline V lookup: CDR1 SGHRS, CDR2 YFSETQ. This CDR3 is built from 14 residues. Trimming took 0 bases from V and 9 from J; bases not matched to a gene: 8. This chain's CDR3 is CASSLEGGAYQAFF. The CDR3 nucleotides read TGCGCCAGCAGCTTGGAAGGGGGCGCGTACCAAGCTTTCTTT.

This clonotype has a count of ten or more. The chain joins TRBV6-1 to TRBJ1-1; perhaps TRBD1 as D (5 bases). The V end lost 6 bases, the J end lost 2 bases, and 7 bases lay between the germline ends. Germline CDR1 MNHNS, CDR2 SASEGT. CDR3 length: 12 amino acids. CDR3 bases: TGTGCCAGCAGGGGACCTAACACTGAAGCTTTCTTT. Amino acids: CASRGPNTEAFF.

The rearrangement uses TRBV28 and TRBJ1-2, with TRBD1 matching over 11 bases. This CDR3 has 15 residues. The V and J ends lost 7 bases and 4 bases, in that order; junction bases with no gene match: 8. From germline, CDR1 is MDHEN and CDR2 SYDVKM. The chain's CDR3 is CASTWTGGGLYGYTF. The CDR3 coding sequence is TGTGCCAGCACCTGGACAGGGGGCGGCCTCTATGGCTACACCTTC.

This clonotype was seen at least ten times. V is TRBV28 and J is TRBJ1-5, with D perhaps matching TRBD1 (5 bases). The CDR3 has 16 amino acids. Trimming shortened V by 6 bases and J by 2 bases, and 17 bases separated the two germline ends. Germline V gives CDR1 MDHEN, CDR2 SYDVKM. The CDR3 is CASRTGGIAGNQPQHF. CDR3 bases: TGTGCCAGCAGAACTGGGGGTATAGCGGGCAATCAGCCCCAGCATTTT.

This clonotype was counted at least ten times. The gene calls are TRBV2 and TRBJ1-2; D unclear. The CDR3 runs 14 residues. The V gene's germline CDR1 is SNHLY and CDR2 FYNNEI. V was clipped by 2 bases and J by 1 base, with 8 bases between them. The CDR3 region has the DNA TGTGCCAGCAGTGAAACAGAATATAACTATGGCTACACCTTC. It is translated as CASSETEYNYGYTF.

This sequence joins TRBV20-1 and TRBJ1-1, with TRBD1 matching over 8 bases. With V trimmed by 5 bases and J by 1 base, 6 bases remained unmatched. The CDR3 totals 14 residues. CDR1 is DFQATT, CDR2 SNEGSKA, per germline (reference sequence). The CDR3 spells CSAPNDRGNTEAFF. In DNA, the CDR3 is TGCAGTGCTCCTAATGACAGGGGGAACACTGAAGCTTTCTTT.

This clonotype came up many times. The chain employs TRBV19 and TRBJ1-1, with 7 positions matching TRBD1. V shed 9 bases and J 0 bases; nucleotides not matched to a gene: 4. The CDR3 runs to 13 residues. Germline CDR1 is LNHDA and CDR2 is SQIVND (reference sequence). CDR3 coding DNA: TGTGCCAGCAGGGGACAGTTGAACACTGAAGCTTTCTTT. This encodes CASRGQLNTEAFF.

This clonotype was counted only a few times. This chain connects TRBV20-1 to TRBJ2-5; D remains unclear. The germline V gene has CDR1 DFQATT and CDR2 SNEGSKA (reference sequence). CDR3 size: 15 residues. The ends were cut back, 2 bases at V and 1 base at J, with 14 bases in the middle. This chain's CDR3 is CSARMAGTFQETQYF. In DNA, the CDR3 is TGCAGTGCTAGAATGGCAGGCACCTTCCAAGAGACCCAGTACTTC.

This clonotype has a count of ten or more. The junction and the germline gene differ at one end; a read error may be behind it. This sequence joins TRBV2 and TRBJ1-6, with a weak D call TRBD1 (5 bases). CDR1 and CDR2 (germline): SNHLY, FYNNEI. The CDR3 is 11 amino acids. Written as DNA, the CDR3 is TGTGCCAGCAGTATAAGGGGACCCATCCACTTT. Its translation: CASSIRGPIHF.

V usage is TRBV10-3 and J usage is TRBJ2-7, with 7 positions matching TRBD1. The CDR3 extends over 11 amino acids. V shed 6 bases, J shed 6 bases, and the junction held 2 bases outside the gene matches. Germline V gives CDR1 ENHRY, CDR2 SYGVKD. For the CDR3, the DNA is TGTGCCATCAGGGACAGGCCCGAGCAGTACTTC. As protein: CAIRDRPEQYF.

This clonotype was seen more than once but under ten times. The rearrangement links TRBV11-2 to TRBJ2-5; TRBD2 matches 9 bases. CDR3 size: 17 residues. The V segment lost 1 base and the J segment 2 bases; nucleotides outside the gene matches: 8. The germline V gene has CDR1 SGHAT and CDR2 FQNNGV. This CDR3 reads CASSLGSGRLSQETQYF. DNA for the CDR3: TGTGCCAGCAGCTTAGGTAGCGGGAGATTATCTCAAGAGACCCAGTACTTC.

This clonotype was counted many times. The V and J genes are TRBV6-5 and TRBJ1-1; maybe TRBD1 (5 bases). With 0 bases removed from V and 3 bases from J, the gap between germline ends came to 11 bases. This CDR3 spans 15 amino acids. In germline, CDR1 is MNHEY, CDR2 SVGAGI. The CDR3 protein is CASSYSRGSDTEAFF. The CDR3 coding sequence is TGTGCCAGCAGTTACTCTAGGGGATCGGACACTGAAGCTTTCTTT.